Sequencing of this T cell receptor (beta chain) was carried out in a study of response to subunit inactivated influenza vaccine. About this clonotype: Its specificity is unknown.

TCRdb re-derived calls from the RT-PCR reads in MiXCR, one entry per CDR3 protein. The sample lists 500,000 to 550,000 distinct CDR3 sequences, approximately 7.7% occurring once. Germline-derived CDR1 and CDR2 are SGHRS and YFSETQ. V lost 0 bases and J lost 3, with 12 bases in between. This CDR3 has 16 amino acids. Broader study findings: New T cells are recruited in small numbers by each seasonal influenza vaccination, according to the authors' suggestion.

The material was PBMCs from blood, obtained less than 25 months after vaccination. The clonotype originates from a man aged 50-75 years who received an inactivated influenza vaccine. V is TRBV5-1 and J is TRBJ2-2; maybe TRBD1 (5 bases). This CDR3 is CASSLVGHRDTGELFF. The CDR3, as DNA: TGCGCCAGCAGCTTGGTGGGGCATAGAGACACCGGGGAGCTGTTTTTT. The complete variable domain, with remaining parts taken from reference TRBV5-1 and TRBJ2-2, reads KAGVTQTPRYLIKTRGQQVTLSCSPISGHRSVSWYQQTPGQGLQFLFEYFSETQRNKGNFPGRFSGRQFSNSRSEMNVSTLELGDSALYLCASSLVGHRDTGELFFGEGSRLTVL.